Following are 7 T cell receptor beta chains from one sample sequenced in a study of lymphopenia after photon versus proton radiotherapy. This table comes from immunoSEQ multiplex PCR, and its TCRdb copy is limited to in-frame clones, with some not included. The table has about 23,000 clones, 92% seen once; the top ten hold around 9%. The material sequenced was peripheral blood, taken from a patient treated with proton-based radiotherapy. All receptors come from a woman in her 70s with pancreatic cancer. Some clones in this sample may be carry-over from other donors' samples.

The chain recombines TRBV19 with TRBJ1-1; 9 bases match TRBD1. V dropped 2 bases and J dropped 4; count of bases not matched to a gene: 5. The CDR3 extends over 15 amino acids. CDR1 LNHDA and CDR2 SQIVND come from the germline V gene (reference sequence). The CDR3 DNA reads TGTGCCAGTAGTATACACCGGGACAGGGCCACTGAAGCTTTCTTT. Translated: CASSIHRDRATEAFF.

In its sample, this clone was seen once. The chain uses TRBV7-9 and TRBJ1-1; 7 bases match TRBD1. V was pared by 5 bases and J by 4 bases, with 10 bases of the junction left unmatched. This CDR3 spans 15 amino acids. Germline CDR1 SEHNR, CDR2 FQNEAQ (reference sequence). CDR3 protein: CASSPWDSSGTEAFF. The CDR3, as DNA: TGTGCCAGCAGCCCGTGGGACAGCTCCGGCACTGAAGCTTTCTTT.

The chain is built from TRBV28 and TRBJ2-7; TRBD2 might be the D (6 bases). V was shortened by 3 bases and J by 1 base, with 13 bases between the two germline ends. The length of the CDR3 is 15 residues. Germline lookup yields CDR1 MDHEN and CDR2 SYDVKM. Here the CDR3 DNA reads TGTGCCAGCAGTTTTCTGACTAGTTCGTCCTACGAGCAGTACTTC. This gives the protein CASSFLTSSSYEQYF.

In the case of this clone: The same CDR3 arises from other DNA sequences in this sample as well. V is TRBV11-2 and J is TRBJ1-4; the D is unclear. Germline assignment: CDR1 SGHAT and CDR2 FQNNGV. Trimming stripped 2 bases from V and 7 bases from J, with 5 bases between. CDR3 length: 12 amino acids. CDR3 amino acids: CASSLMSEKLFF. DNA for the CDR3: TGTGCCAGCAGCTTAATGAGTGAAAAACTGTTTTTT.

V and J are TRBV30 and TRBJ2-5; 7 bases are a match to TRBD1. Germline assignment: CDR1 GTSNPN and CDR2 SVGIG (reference sequence). The CDR3 is 17 amino acids. V shed 2 bases and J 5 bases; nucleotides not matched to a gene: 17. CDR3 DNA sequence: TGTGCCTGGAGTCTACAAGCCATGACAGGGCCGGGGGAGACCCAGTACTTC. The encoded protein is CAWSLQAMTGPGETQYF.

The chain recombines TRBV18 with TRBJ1-3; no firm D call. V gave up 1 base and J gave up 0 bases, with 10 bases separating them. This CDR3 spans 16 amino acids. The germline gives CDR1 KGHSH, CDR2 LQKENI. CDR3: CASSPLTGISGNTIYF. In DNA form, the CDR3 reads TGTGCCAGCTCACCACTTACGGGTATCTCTGGAAACACCATATATTTT.

CDR3 sequence (DNA): TGTGCCAGCAGTTCCCCGGGCGGGAGGGCTTTTACTGAGCAGTTCTTC. Encoded protein: CASSSPGGRAFTEQFF. The chain links TRBV27 to TRBJ2-1; 9 bases are a match to TRBD2. The germline gives CDR1 MNHEY, CDR2 SMNVEV (reference sequence). The CDR3 contains 16 residues. The V segment lost 4 bases and the J segment 9 bases; nucleotides outside the gene matches: 13.